The clone carrying this T cell receptor beta chain occurred a few times. The data stem from a study of blood T cell repertoires in COVID-19. Per the study methods: Estimates of nucleated cell counts were drawn from the amplification of reference gene primers. Sequenced by immunoSEQ multiplex PCR; TCRdb stores in-frame clones only, minus some. Clone size and V and J calls were adopted from that table, with D and trimming inferred from the DNA. Counted here are about 170,000 clones, less than 90% occurring once; the ten biggest clones make up less than 15%. This receptor was identified in a man between 18 and 35 years old with active or convalescent COVID-19. The sequenced sample consisted of peripheral blood.

This CDR3 reads CASSSYLGANVLTF. The CDR3 DNA is TGTGCCAGCAGCTCCTATCTTGGGGCCAACGTCCTGACTTTC. This chain joins TRBV7-3 and TRBJ2-6; D gene ambiguous. The CDR3 runs 14 residues. The ends were cut back, 4 bases at V and 3 bases at J, with 7 bases in the middle. Germline values: CDR1 SGHTA, CDR2 FQGTGA. The variable domain in full, with the rest retrieved from reference TRBV7-3 and TRBJ2-6, is GAGVSQTPSNKVTEKGKYVELRCDPISGHTALYWYRQSLGQGPEFLIYFQGTGAADDSGLPNDRFFAVRPEGSVSTLKIQRTERGDSAVYLCASSSYLGANVLTFGAGSRLTVL.